This T cell receptor beta chain was documented in a study of blood T cell repertoires in COVID-19. The wider study: Researchers got acute and convalescent COVID-19 samples from the United States, Italy and Spain.

This CDR3 has 15 amino acids. The V and J ends lost 1 base and 10 bases respectively, with 14 bases between them. Germline V gives CDR1 LGHDT, CDR2 YNNKEL (reference sequence). Per the study methods: Quantification of nucleated cells was approximated via reference gene primer amplification. Some clones are missing from TCRdb's copy, which holds only in-frame ones; the method was immunoSEQ multiplex PCR. The D gene and trimming were derived from the DNA, and the V and J assignments and clone size from that table. The sample includes some 21,000 clones, roughly 73% seen only once; the top ten take approximately 19%. This clone occurred a few times.

This sequence was found in a human donor in a cohort sampled during active or convalescent COVID-19. Sequenced material: peripheral blood. The V call is TRBV3-1 (or the pseudogene TRBV3-2), the J call TRBJ1-6; no reliable D call. Written as DNA, the CDR3 is TGTGCCAGCAGCCAAGCGGGAACCCTGAGCTCACCCCTCCACTTT. Protein: CASSQAGTLSSPLHF.